This T cell receptor beta chain was obtained from a study of cytomegalovirus exposure and HLA in healthy donors. General study findings and limits: Fewer than 20,000 TCR beta sequences were associated with HLA alleles at 0.05 false discovery rate in a later analysis. Later on, an analysis found that several of the most significant clusters appeared to be linked to common viral pathogens, which included parvovirus B19. In most subjects, TCR beta sequences reportedly gave accurate predictions of HLA-A and HLA-B alleles.

Donors likely had unrecorded immune exposures despite being nominally healthy when sampled. A note on this clone: Antigen unknown.

Deletions cut 2 bases from V and 1 base from J, with 8 bases between. Germline V gene lookup returns CDR1 MNHEY and CDR2 SVGAGI. This CDR3 contains 14 residues. Primers for the PCR totalled 60 Vbeta and 13 Jbeta. TCRdb's table, derived via immunoSEQ multiplex PCR, lists solely in-frame clones and lacks some. The data contain about 160,000 clones, around four fifths of them singletons. The sample comprised PBMCs. The rearrangement uses TRBV6-5 and TRBJ1-1, with D possibly TRBD1 on 6 matching bases. The sequence came from a man aged 18 to 30 in good health and CMV-seronegative. The CDR3 sequence is CASSYVGGNTEAFF. As DNA, the CDR3 is TGTGCCAGCAGTTACGTAGGGGGGAACACTGAAGCTTTCTTT.